Given below is one TCR beta chain in context. Its cognate antigen is unknown. Germline CDR1 is SNHLY and CDR2 is FYNNEI. The CDR3 extends over 14 amino acids. J gave up 2 bases and V 6 bases, and 5 bases lay outside the gene matches. The sample is drawn from a study of OX40 agonist ivuxolimab in advanced cancers. Overall study: A mean age of about 59 years, range 23 to 79, was recorded, and around 85% were male. Partial responses were seen in three patients, one with hepatocellular carcinoma and two with cutaneous melanoma. Study results and caveats: Among the lowest peripheral clonal expansion occurred in 0.1-3.0 mg/kg partial responders. Expanded peripheral T-cell antigen specificity went undetermined.

This table comes from immunoSEQ multiplex PCR, and its TCRdb copy is limited to in-frame clones, with some not included. This table has 130,000 or so clones, approximately 94% appearing once. The sequencing used CD4+ or CD8+ T cells sorted from blood, collected in a trial of the OX40 agonist ivuxolimab. The chain employs TRBV2 and TRBJ2-7, with TRBD1 matching 9 bases. The sequence was obtained from an adult with an advanced solid tumor such as melanoma, head and neck, liver or kidney cancer. CDR3 protein: CASSPGQGAYEQYF. The CDR3 bases are TGTGCCAGCAGCCCGGGACAGGGTGCCTACGAGCAGTACTTC.